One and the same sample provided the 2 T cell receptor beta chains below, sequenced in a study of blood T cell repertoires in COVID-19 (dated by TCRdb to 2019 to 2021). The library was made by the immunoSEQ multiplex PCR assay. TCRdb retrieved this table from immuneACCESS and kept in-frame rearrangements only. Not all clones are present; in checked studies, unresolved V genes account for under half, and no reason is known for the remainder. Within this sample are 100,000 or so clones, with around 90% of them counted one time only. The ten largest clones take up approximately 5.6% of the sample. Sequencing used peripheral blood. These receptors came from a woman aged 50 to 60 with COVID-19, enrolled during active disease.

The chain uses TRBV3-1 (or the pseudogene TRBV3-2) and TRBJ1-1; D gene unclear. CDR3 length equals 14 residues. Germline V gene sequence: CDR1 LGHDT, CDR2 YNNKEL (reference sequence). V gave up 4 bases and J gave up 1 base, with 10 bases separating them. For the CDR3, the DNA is TGTGCCAGCAGCCCGAGAGCAGGGAACACTGAAGCTTTCTTT. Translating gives CASSPRAGNTEAFF.

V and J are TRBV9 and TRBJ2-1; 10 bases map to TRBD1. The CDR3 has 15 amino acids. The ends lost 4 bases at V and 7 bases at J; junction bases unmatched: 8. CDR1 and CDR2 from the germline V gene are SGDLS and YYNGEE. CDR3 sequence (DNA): TGTGCCAGCAGCCCGAAGGGACAGGGGAGTAATGAGCAGTTCTTC. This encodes CASSPKGQGSNEQFF.